The 21 T cell receptor beta chains presented below share a single source sample, sequenced in a study of post-analysis software for immune sequencing data. Study findings and constraints: Higher frequency in patients than in controls was seen for roughly 5 TRBV segments, with TRBV5-6, TRBV5-1 and TRBV20-1 among them.

TCR beta libraries were prepared from cDNA with unique molecular identifiers. TCRdb reprocessed the PCR reads with MiXCR, giving one entry per CDR3 protein. Here the sample spans about 460,000 distinct CDR3 sequences, roughly 45% being singletons. These receptors are not linked to any known antigen. The sequencing input was blood. The receptors come from a girl aged 5-17 years with multiple sclerosis.

The chain has TRBV7-2 and TRBJ2-3; D possibly corresponds to TRBD2 (5 bases). This CDR3 is built from 16 residues. Trimming shortened V by 5 bases and J by 0 bases, and 15 bases separated the two germline ends. From germline, CDR1 is SGHTA and CDR2 FQGNSA. The CDR3 bases are TGTGCCAGCAGCGAAAAGCGGCCCTTTAGCACAGATACGCAGTATTTT. Translation: CASSEKRPFSTDTQYF.

This chain links TRBV29-1 with TRBJ2-7; tentatively, D is TRBD2 (7 bases). The V and J ends lost 3 bases and 2 bases respectively, with 11 bases between them. The CDR3 loop spans 13 amino acids. Germline values: CDR1 SQVTM, CDR2 ANQGSEA. CDR3 coding DNA: TGCAGCGTTGACAGGGGAGGGACCTACGAGCAGTACTTC. Translated: CSVDRGGTYEQYF.

V is TRBV5-6 and J is TRBJ2-3; the D is unclear. The CDR3 covers 17 residues. Between the trimmed V and J ends, which lost 4 bases and 0 bases, there was a span of 18 bases. Germline V gene sequence: CDR1 SGHDT, CDR2 YYEEEE. The CDR3 DNA reads TGTGCCAGCAGCCGGACCATAGCTACGACGAGCACAGATACGCAGTATTTT. Its protein product is CASSRTIATTSTDTQYF.

This rearrangement joins TRBV4-1 to TRBJ2-5; 12 bases fit TRBD2. Germline V CDR1 and CDR2: MGHRA, YSYEKL. The CDR3 sequence is 17 residues long. The ends lost 0 bases at V and 11 bases at J; junction bases unmatched: 13. The CDR3 reads CASSQEGPSGRANRQYF. In DNA, the CDR3 is TGCGCCAGCAGCCAAGAGGGTCCTAGCGGGAGGGCAAACAGGCAGTACTTC.

This clonotype was found a few times. The chain recombines TRBV19 with TRBJ2-7; 12 positions match TRBD2. From germline, CDR1 is LNHDA and CDR2 SQIVND (reference sequence). CDR3 length: 14 residues. With V trimmed by 5 bases and J by 5 bases, 4 bases remained unmatched. Written as DNA, the CDR3 is TGTGCCAGTAGTGCGACTAGCGGGAGAAACGAGCAGTACTTC. Protein: CASSATSGRNEQYF.

This chain links TRBV20-1 with TRBJ1-1; 12 bases fit TRBD1. CDR3 length: 15 amino acids. Germline CDR1 is DFQATT and CDR2 is SNEGSKA (reference sequence). V lost 3 bases to trimming and J lost 4 bases; unmatched junction nucleotides: 6. The CDR3 region has the DNA TGCAGTGCTAGCGAGGGGACAGGGGGCATCACTGAAGCTTTCTTT. Protein product: CSASEGTGGITEAFF.

This clonotype has a handful of counts. The genes are TRBV5-1 and TRBJ2-7, with D unresolved. Trimming pared 4 bases from V and 6 bases from J, leaving 8 bases between. Germline V gene data show CDR1 as SGHRS and CDR2 as YFSETQ. This CDR3 is 11 amino acids long. The CDR3 sequence: CASSIGPEQYF. The CDR3 nucleotides are TGCGCCAGCAGCATCGGTCCCGAGCAGTACTTC.

The chain is built from TRBV28 and TRBJ2-7, with 8 bases matching TRBD2. The V and J ends lost 3 bases and 1 base, in that order; junction bases with no gene match: 8. Germline CDR1 reads MDHEN; CDR2 reads SYDVKM. The length of the CDR3 is 16 residues. The CDR3 loop is CASSLGTERGSYEQYF. The CDR3 DNA follows: TGTGCCAGCAGTTTGGGTACAGAGCGGGGGTCCTACGAGCAGTACTTC. The full variable domain, in which reference TRBV28 and TRBJ2-7 provide the parts outside the CDR3, is DVKVTQSSRYLVKRTGEKVFLECVQDMDHENMFWYRQDPGLGLRLIYFSYDVKMKEKGDIPEGYSVSREKKERFSLILESASTNQTSMYLCASSLGTERGSYEQYFGPGTRLTVT.

V usage is TRBV29-1 and J usage is TRBJ2-3, with D unresolved. V dropped 2 bases and J dropped 1 base, with 7 bases sitting between them. Germline V gives CDR1 SQVTM, CDR2 ANQGSEA. CDR3 length: 13 amino acids. As DNA, the CDR3 is TGCAGCGTTGAACGGAGCGGCACAGATACGCAGTATTTT. Protein sequence: CSVERSGTDTQYF.

V usage is TRBV20-1 and J usage is TRBJ2-5; TRBD2 matches at 9 bases. The length of the CDR3 is 14 residues. Germline CDR1 is DFQATT and CDR2 is SNEGSKA (reference sequence). The ends lost 4 bases at V and 4 bases at J; junction bases unmatched: 7. The CDR3 protein is CSAKIAGVGETQYF. The DNA of the CDR3 is TGCAGTGCTAAGATAGCGGGAGTAGGAGAGACCCAGTACTTC.

V and J are TRBV20-1 and TRBJ2-1; no clear D. The CDR3 is 12 residues long. Deletions cut 2 bases from V and 6 bases from J, with 8 bases between. Germline CDR1 reads DFQATT; CDR2 reads SNEGSKA (reference sequence). CDR3 loop: CSARPSPNEQFF. The CDR3 bases are TGCAGTGCTAGACCCAGTCCCAATGAGCAGTTCTTC.

The sample holds a few counts of this clonotype. V is TRBV6-5 and J is TRBJ2-7, with TRBD2 matching over 12 bases. Germline V gene data show CDR1 as MNHEY and CDR2 as SVGAGI. The ends lost 2 bases at V and 1 base at J; junction bases unmatched: 12. This CDR3 region has 19 residues. CDR3 protein: CASSYRGRGLAGRSYEQYF. For the CDR3, the DNA is TGTGCCAGCAGTTACCGAGGGAGGGGACTAGCGGGCCGATCCTACGAGCAGTACTTC.

This clonotype has more than one count but fewer than ten. This sequence joins TRBV28 and TRBJ2-7; 13 bases are a match to TRBD2. V trimming: 6 bases; J trimming: 5 bases; junction bases outside the gene matches: 13. The CDR3 length is 17 residues. From germline, CDR1 is MDHEN and CDR2 SYDVKM. The CDR3 DNA sequence: TGTGCCAGCAGCCTCCGGACTAGCGGGAGTTGGTTGAACGAGCAGTACTTC. Protein sequence: CASSLRTSGSWLNEQYF.

The chain employs TRBV3-1 and TRBJ2-7, with 8 positions matching TRBD2. The J segment lost 2 bases and the V segment lost 3 bases, leaving 6 bases of the junction unmatched. The germline V gene encodes CDR1 LGHDT and CDR2 YNNKEL (reference sequence). The CDR3 has 15 residues. The CDR3 nucleotides read TGTGCCAGCAGCCAGAGGGGACTAGTCGCCTACGAGCAGTACTTC. Translated: CASSQRGLVAYEQYF.

V gene TRBV27 combines with J gene TRBJ2-6; D is ambiguous. V was shortened by 0 bases and J by 2 bases, with 5 bases between the two germline ends. Germline V lookup: CDR1 MNHEY, CDR2 SMNVEV (reference sequence). The CDR3 runs 15 residues. The CDR3 here is CASSLSGPGANVLTF. The CDR3 DNA is TGTGCCAGCAGTTTATCAGGGCCTGGGGCCAACGTCCTGACTTTC.

CDR3 amino acids: CASSEYRGDRGGEETQYF. CDR3 nucleotides: TGTGCCAGCAGTGAATATCGAGGGGATCGGGGCGGGGAAGAGACCCAGTACTTC. V usage is TRBV25-1 and J usage is TRBJ2-5, with D possibly being TRBD2 (6 bases). CDR3 length: 18 residues. CDR1 and CDR2 from the germline V gene are MGHDK and SYGVNS. Trimming shortened V by 0 bases and J by 3 bases, and 20 bases separated the two germline ends. Full variable domain (rest looked up from reference TRBV25-1 and TRBJ2-5): EADIYQTPRYLVIGTGKKITLECSQTMGHDKMYWYQQDPGMELHLIHYSYGVNSTEKGDLSSESTVSRIRTEHFPLTLESARPSHTSQYLCASSEYRGDRGGEETQYFGPGTRLLVL.

This clonotype turned up a few times. The genes are TRBV24-1 and TRBJ2-7; 11 bases fit TRBD2. CDR1 is KGHDR and CDR2 is SFDVKD in the germline V gene. The CDR3 totals 15 residues. The J segment lost 6 bases and the V segment lost 5 bases, leaving 8 bases of the junction unmatched. The chain's CDR3 is CATSATTSGTSEQYF. CDR3 nucleotide sequence: TGTGCCACCAGTGCCACGACTAGCGGGACATCCGAGCAGTACTTC.

V is TRBV12-3 or TRBV12-4 and J is TRBJ1-2; 7 bases line up with TRBD1. This CDR3 is built from 15 residues. Trimming removed 5 bases from V and 5 bases from J; junction bases left unmatched: 11. In DNA form, the CDR3 reads TGTGCCAGCAGTCCGGGGACAGCACAAGTATATGGCTACACCTTC. Translated: CASSPGTAQVYGYTF.

The genes are TRBV6-6 and TRBJ2-7; TRBD2 aligns across 8 bases. Trimming at V came to 0 bases and at J to 1 base, leaving 8 bases not matched to a gene. The CDR3 runs 17 residues. Germline CDR1 MNHNY, CDR2 SVGAGI (reference sequence). As DNA, the CDR3 is TGTGCCAGCAGTTACTCCCCGGGGGGCGGGAGGTCCTACGAGCAGTACTTC. This sequence encodes CASSYSPGGGRSYEQYF.

The V call is TRBV27, the J call TRBJ2-7; D is unclear. V shed 3 bases and J shed 2 bases, with 14 bases lying between them. The V gene's germline CDR1 is MNHEY and CDR2 SMNVEV (reference sequence). CDR3 size: 15 residues. The CDR3 spells CASSFSSLGTYEQYF. The CDR3 DNA reads TGTGCCAGCAGTTTTTCTTCCTTAGGGACCTACGAGCAGTACTTC.

This clonotype was observed a handful of times. V usage is TRBV29-1 and J usage is TRBJ1-1; TRBD1 matches 11 bases. Germline CDR1 SQVTM, CDR2 ANQGSEA. CDR3 length: 14 amino acids. The ends lost 6 bases at V and 8 bases at J; junction bases unmatched: 11. CDR3 protein: CSVVWDRGGSEAFF. Written as DNA, the CDR3 is TGCAGCGTGGTATGGGACAGGGGGGGATCCGAAGCTTTCTTT.